These 23 T cell receptor beta chains originate from one sample sequenced in a study of T-cell reconstitution after alpha-beta-depleted transplantation in children. Unique molecular identifiers were incorporated when the TCRbeta library was constructed. TCRdb reprocessed the PCR reads via MiXCR and lists one record per CDR3 protein. The data show 900,000 or so distinct CDR3 sequences, approximately 15% seen once. The source material was PBMCs, mostly from graft donor cells, sampled 360 days after TCRalphabeta/CD19-depleted stem cell transplant. The receptors derive from a male patient younger than 18 who had a stem cell transplant for acute lymphoblastic leukemia, so the T cells may come from the graft donor.

In its sample, this clonotype was seen a few times. The chain carries TRBV24-1 and TRBJ2-7; tentative D call: TRBD1 (5 bases). The CDR3 loop spans 12 amino acids. The V end lost 3 bases, the J end lost 4 bases, and 6 bases lay between the germline ends. The germline gives CDR1 KGHDR, CDR2 SFDVKD. In nucleotides, the CDR3 is TGTGCCACCAGTGATAACAGGTACGAGCAGTACTTC. Translation: CATSDNRYEQYF.

In this sample, this clonotype turned up many times. V usage is TRBV28 and J usage is TRBJ2-7; D gene unclear. The germline gives CDR1 MDHEN, CDR2 SYDVKM. V was clipped by 7 bases and J by 2 bases, with 9 bases between them. The CDR3 runs to 12 residues. CDR3 loop: CASKSTPYEQYF. The CDR3 DNA sequence: TGTGCCAGCAAATCTACACCCTACGAGCAGTACTTC.

The chain is built from TRBV7-6 and TRBJ2-7, with D possibly called TRBD1 or TRBD2 (5 bases each). CDR1 and CDR2 (germline): SGHVS, FNYEAQ. V lost 1 base and J lost 5, with 21 bases in between. The CDR3 is made up of 17 amino acids. CDR3 coding DNA: TGTGCCAGCAGCTTAGGTTCCTGGGGAACCCAGGGAGACGAGCAGTACTTC. It translates to CASSLGSWGTQGDEQYF.

The CDR3 sequence: CSVSDGYTF. CDR3 in DNA: TGCAGCGTTTCTGATGGCTACACCTTC. V gene TRBV29-1 combines with J gene TRBJ1-2; D call uncertain. This CDR3 comprises 9 residues. The germline V gene encodes CDR1 SQVTM and CDR2 ANQGSEA. Trimming cost V 5 bases and J 6 bases, with 4 bases left between them.

The chain uses TRBV15 and TRBJ2-2; TRBD1 aligns across 8 bases. The CDR3 spans 16 residues. Trimming took 4 bases from V and 4 from J; bases not matched to a gene: 8. Germline assignment: CDR1 LNHNV and CDR2 YYDKDF (reference sequence). This CDR3 reads CATSTGGMIGTGELFF. The CDR3 bases are TGTGCCACCAGCACAGGGGGCATGATAGGCACCGGGGAGCTGTTTTTT.

Written as DNA, the CDR3 is TGTGCCAGCAGTTACTCGTTCGGGGGACCCTACGAGCAGTACTTC. It yields the protein CASSYSFGGPYEQYF. The chain is built from TRBV6-5 and TRBJ2-7; the D gene is possibly TRBD2 (6 bases). The V end lost 0 bases, the J end lost 2 bases, and 11 bases lay between the germline ends. Germline V lookup: CDR1 MNHEY, CDR2 SVGAGI. CDR3 length: 15 amino acids.

This clonotype came up many times. The chain links TRBV5-1 to TRBJ2-7, with TRBD1 matching 7 bases. With 7 bases clipped from V and 2 bases from J, the junction kept 6 bases outside the gene matches. The CDR3 covers 13 residues. CDR1 is SGHRS, CDR2 YFSETQ, per germline. The CDR3 bases are TGCGCCAGCTCCGGGACAGCTACCTACGAGCAGTACTTC. The encoded protein is CASSGTATYEQYF.

This clonotype was detected many times. The chain links TRBV5-1 to TRBJ1-5; D remains unclear. The CDR3 has 14 residues. V lost 0 bases and J lost 2, with 6 bases in between. Per the germline V gene, CDR1 is SGHRS and CDR2 is YFSETQ. The CDR3 DNA reads TGCGCCAGCAGCTTGGTGGCAGGCAATCAGCCCCAGCATTTT. Translating gives CASSLVAGNQPQHF.

The V and J genes are TRBV13 and TRBJ2-2; 13 bases fit TRBD2. Per the germline V gene, CDR1 is PRHDT and CDR2 is FYEKMQ (reference sequence). The CDR3 spans 21 residues. With V trimmed by 5 bases and J by 6 bases, 21 bases remained unmatched. Here the CDR3 DNA reads TGTGCCAGCAGCCTCTCTCCGGGACGGACTAGCGGGAGAAGGGACGCCGGGGAGCTGTTTTTT. Translation: CASSLSPGRTSGRRDAGELFF.

This clonotype appeared many times. This chain links TRBV12-3 or TRBV12-4 with TRBJ2-2; D call uncertain. The CDR3 contains 13 residues. Trimming stripped 5 bases from V and 4 bases from J, with 8 bases between. Here the CDR3 DNA reads TGTGCCAGCAGTCCCCAGCCCACCGGGGAGCTGTTTTTT. This codes for CASSPQPTGELFF.

The chain carries TRBV29-1 and TRBJ2-1, with D perhaps TRBD2 (6 bases). The germline V and J ends were trimmed by 3 bases and 8 bases, with 26 bases remaining between them. The germline CDR1 and CDR2 sequences are SQVTM and ANQGSEA. The CDR3 loop spans 17 amino acids. The CDR3 DNA sequence: TGCAGCGTTGATGCAGGTGAGAGGGAGGCGCGGCGCGATGAGCAGTTCTTC. It specifies CSVDAGEREARRDEQFF.

This clonotype showed up just a few times. This chain uses TRBV7-3 with TRBJ2-3; TRBD1 is a possible D gene (6 bases). This CDR3 region has 14 residues. V lost 2 bases to trimming and J lost 10 bases, with 16 bases between them. Germline V lookup: CDR1 SGHTA, CDR2 FQGTGA. The CDR3, as DNA: TGTGCCAGCAGCTTAGGGGGACATCAGGTCGCGCAGTATTTT. Translating it yields CASSLGGHQVAQYF.

The V gene is TRBV5-4, the J gene TRBJ2-1; 10 nucleotides match TRBD1. CDR3 length: 14 amino acids. From germline, CDR1 is SGHNT and CDR2 YYREEE (reference sequence). V was clipped by 6 bases and J by 8 bases; unmatched bases: 8. CDR3: CASTLRQGADEQFF. The CDR3 DNA sequence: TGTGCCAGCACCTTACGACAGGGGGCGGATGAGCAGTTCTTC.

This clonotype was observed a few times. The chain joins TRBV15 to TRBJ2-1, with a weak D call TRBD2 (6 bases). This CDR3 is built from 15 residues. Germline CDR1 is LNHNV and CDR2 is YYDKDF (reference sequence). V dropped 5 bases and J dropped 8 bases, with 19 bases sitting between them. CDR3 residues: CATSARLGEFDEQFF. CDR3 in DNA: TGTGCCACCAGCGCACGACTAGGCGAGTTCGATGAGCAGTTCTTC.

This clonotype was found a few times. The chain carries TRBV27 and TRBJ2-7; D is tentatively TRBD1 or TRBD2 (5 bases each). The V end lost 7 bases, the J end lost 3 bases, and 19 bases lay between the germline ends. The CDR3 runs 15 residues. Germline assignment: CDR1 MNHEY and CDR2 SMNVEV (reference sequence). The CDR3: CASTPRGLGIYEQYF. The CDR3 DNA sequence: TGTGCCAGCACCCCGAGGGGATTAGGGATCTACGAGCAGTACTTC.

Details on this clonotype: The germline gene is not matched at one end of the junction; a read error may be the cause. The chain joins TRBV18 to TRBJ2-1; 9 positions match TRBD2. This CDR3 spans 17 amino acids. Germline V gene sequence: CDR1 KGHSH, CDR2 LQKENI. The CDR3 bases are TGTGCCAGCTCACCCCAAACCGGGACTAGCACCTACGATGAGCAGTTCTTC. Protein: CASSPQTGTSTYDEQFF.

The chain links TRBV20-1 to TRBJ2-1; D perhaps matches TRBD1 (5 bases). This CDR3 region has 13 residues. The germline gives CDR1 DFQATT, CDR2 SNEGSKA (reference sequence). V was shortened by 6 bases and J by 4 bases, with 13 bases between the two germline ends. CDR3 DNA sequence: TGCAGTGCCACAAGAACAGGTTACAATGAGCAGTTCTTC. Translated: CSATRTGYNEQFF.

This clonotype has just a few counts. The chain couples TRBV18 to TRBJ2-7, with TRBD1 identical over 7 bases. Germline lookup yields CDR1 KGHSH and CDR2 LQKENI. This CDR3 comprises 18 residues. V trimming: 2 bases; J trimming: 6 bases; junction bases outside the gene matches: 19. The CDR3 region has the DNA TGTGCCAGCTCACCAGTCTTTAACCCCGGGACAGCAGGGAGCGAGCAGTACTTC. It yields the protein CASSPVFNPGTAGSEQYF.

The chain joins TRBV7-3 to TRBJ1-4, with unresolved D. The CDR3 consists of 16 residues. The V gene's germline CDR1 is SGHTA and CDR2 FQGTGA. Trimming removed 1 base at V and 0 bases at J, with 9 bases between. The CDR3: CASSLNSPATNEKLFF. The DNA for the CDR3 is TGTGCCAGCAGCTTAAATTCCCCTGCAACTAATGAAAAACTGTTTTTT.

This clonotype was seen more than once but under ten times. V is TRBV20-1 and J is TRBJ1-1; D unresolved. The V end lost 5 bases, the J end lost 4 bases, and 5 bases lay between the germline ends. CDR3 length equals 10 residues. CDR1 and CDR2 (germline): DFQATT, SNEGSKA (reference sequence). CDR3 loop: CSARVTEAFF. The CDR3 DNA reads TGCAGTGCTCGGGTCACTGAAGCTTTCTTT.

This chain connects TRBV2 to TRBJ2-7, with D possibly TRBD2 on 6 matching bases. CDR3 length equals 14 residues. The germline CDR1 and CDR2 sequences are SNHLY and FYNNEI. Trimming removed 11 bases from V and 0 bases from J, with 17 bases in between. Here the CDR3 DNA reads TGTGCCGCGGGGCACCTGACACCCTCCTACGAGCAGTACTTC. Encoded protein: CAAGHLTPSYEQYF.

The chain recombines TRBV20-1 with TRBJ2-1; 9 bases align to TRBD2. Germline CDR1 is DFQATT and CDR2 is SNEGSKA (reference sequence). The CDR3 totals 16 residues. V lost 3 bases to trimming and J lost 12 bases; unmatched junction nucleotides: 18. The CDR3 coding sequence is TGCAGTGCTAGTGGGGGGGCTAGCGGGATGGGGGGGTGGCAGTTCTTC. This codes for CSASGGASGMGGWQFF.

The V gene is TRBV7-8, the J gene TRBJ2-7, with D unresolved. The germline gives CDR1 SGHVS, CDR2 FQNEAQ. Trimming took off 5 bases at V and 0 bases at J, with 17 bases between the two ends. The CDR3 is 16 residues long. As DNA, the CDR3 is TGTGCCAGCAGCGTAGGCCCCACTACTACCTCCTACGAGCAGTACTTC. It translates to CASSVGPTTTSYEQYF.